This T cell receptor beta chain derives from a study of Ad26.COV2.S vaccination and SARS-CoV-2 variants. Whole-study findings and limits: Vaccine and placebo groups showed comparable non-spike TCR breadth. Post-vaccination breadth of spike-specific CD8+ and CD4+ T cell responses was reportedly substantial.

The assay was immunoSEQ multiplex PCR, and TCRdb's table has in-frame clones only and misses some. The profile shows hundreds of thousands of clones, about 92% of them singletons. The CDR3 totals 13 residues. Trimming took off 6 bases at V and 4 bases at J, with 11 bases between the two ends. A remark on this clone: What it recognizes is unknown. This specimen includes other DNA sequences encoding the same CDR3.

The sample here was peripheral blood, taken after recovery from COVID-19. The J gene is TRBJ2-3, the V gene TRBV12-3 or TRBV12-4; no clear D. The receptor was derived from a human donor who had recovered from COVID-19. The CDR3 DNA reads TGTGCCAGCAGCCCCACCGGGCCAGATACGCAGTATTTT. This codes for CASSPTGPDTQYF.